A selection of T cell receptor beta chains follows, all from one sample in a study of CD8+CD57+ T cells in acquired aplastic anemia. TCRdb re-analysed the reads in MiXCR, keeping a single row per CDR3 protein. Of 400,000 to 600,000 distinct CDR3 sequences in the sample, less than 35% were seen once. Sequencing was performed on sorted CD4+, CD8+, or CD8+CD57+ T cells (not recorded which) from PBMCs. These receptor sequences come from a human donor with aplastic anemia. The CDR3 runs from the conserved cysteine through the conserved F or W. The D gene is left open where the match is weak. Clone sizes are given selectively: once, few, many, or a class where the clone is expanded.

j_call: TRBJ1-3; d_call: TRBD1; clone_size: many; v_call: TRBV15; cdr3_nt: TGTGCCACCAGCAGAGACACAGGGGCTGGAAACACCATATATTTT; cdr3_aa: CATSRDTGAGNTIYF
j_call: TRBJ2-5; d_call: .; clone_size: .; v_call: TRBV13; cdr3_nt: TGTGCCAGCAGCCTCGACAGGGAGGGGACCCAGTACTTC; cdr3_aa: CASSLDREGTQYF
j_call: TRBJ2-1; d_call: TRBD2; clone_size: .; v_call: TRBV29-1; cdr3_nt: TGCAGCGTTGATTTAACTAGCGGGAGGAATGAGCAGTTCTTC; cdr3_aa: CSVDLTSGRNEQFF
j_call: TRBJ2-1; d_call: TRBD2; clone_size: .; v_call: TRBV20-1; cdr3_nt: TGCAGTGCTAGAGGGTCAGCGGGGGGGGTGTACAATGAGCAGTTCTTC; cdr3_aa: CSARGSAGGVYNEQFF
j_call: TRBJ1-2; d_call: TRBD1; clone_size: many; v_call: TRBV12-3/TRBV12-4; cdr3_nt: TGTGCCAGCAGTCCGACGACAGGGACCTATGGCTACACCTTC; cdr3_aa: CASSPTTGTYGYTF
j_call: TRBJ1-2; d_call: .; clone_size: many; v_call: TRBV9; cdr3_nt: TGTGCCAGCAGCGACACAGGGTATGGCTACACCTTC; cdr3_aa: CASSDTGYGYTF
j_call: TRBJ2-7; d_call: TRBD1; clone_size: many; v_call: TRBV29-1; cdr3_nt: TGCAGCGCATACGACAGGGAACTAGTCGAGCAGTACTTC; cdr3_aa: CSAYDRELVEQYF
j_call: TRBJ2-7; d_call: TRBD1; clone_size: .; v_call: TRBV6-2/TRBV6-3; cdr3_nt: TGTGCCAGCCGCAGCTTAGGGACAGGGAGCTACGAGCAGTACTTC; cdr3_aa: CASRSLGTGSYEQYF
j_call: TRBJ1-6; d_call: .; clone_size: many; v_call: TRBV7-3; cdr3_nt: TGTGCCAGCAGCTTATCGGGAAGGAAGTCACCCCTCCACTTT; cdr3_aa: CASSLSGRKSPLHF
j_call: TRBJ2-1; d_call: TRBD2; clone_size: .; v_call: TRBV2; cdr3_nt: TGTGCCAGCAGTGGTAGCGGGGGGTACAATGAGCAGTTCTTC; cdr3_aa: CASSGSGGYNEQFF
j_call: TRBJ1-2; d_call: .; clone_size: few; v_call: TRBV6-1; cdr3_nt: TGTGCCAGCAGTACCTCACGAAGTCAGAGTACCTATGGCTACACCTTC; cdr3_aa: CASSTSRSQSTYGYTF
j_call: TRBJ2-3; d_call: .; clone_size: .; v_call: TRBV5-1; cdr3_nt: TGCGCCAGCAGGCGGGGATGGATCACAGATACGCAGTATTTT; cdr3_aa: CASRRGWITDTQYF
j_call: TRBJ2-3; d_call: .; clone_size: .; v_call: TRBV2; cdr3_nt: TGTGCCACTGGGGGCGACCCCACAGATACGCAGTATTTT; cdr3_aa: CATGGDPTDTQYF
j_call: TRBJ2-1; d_call: TRBD2; clone_size: many; v_call: TRBV10-2; cdr3_nt: TGCGCCAGCAGTACAGCGGGAGGACTGAATGAGCAGTTCTTC; cdr3_aa: CASSTAGGLNEQFF
j_call: TRBJ2-5; d_call: .; clone_size: .; v_call: TRBV19; cdr3_nt: TGTGCCAGTAAGGAGGGTTCTCAAGAGACCCAGTACTTC; cdr3_aa: CASKEGSQETQYF
j_call: TRBJ1-1; d_call: .; clone_size: .; v_call: TRBV12-3/TRBV12-4; cdr3_nt: TGTGCCAGCAGGATCTGGAGGCTGGGGGGGAACACTGAAGCTTTCTTT; cdr3_aa: CASRIWRLGGNTEAFF
j_call: TRBJ2-5; d_call: .; clone_size: .; v_call: TRBV20-1; cdr3_nt: TGCAGTGCTAGTCCCGGCAGGAGTCAAGAGACCCAGTACTTC; cdr3_aa: CSASPGRSQETQYF
j_call: TRBJ2-7; d_call: .; clone_size: .; v_call: TRBV7-6; cdr3_nt: TGTGCCAGCCGACCACAGACCTACGAGCAGTACTTC; cdr3_aa: CASRPQTYEQYF
j_call: TRBJ1-5; d_call: .; clone_size: many; v_call: TRBV10-3; cdr3_nt: TGTGCCATCAGTGAATGGCTTGACAAAGGGGATCAGCCCCAGCATTTT; cdr3_aa: CAISEWLDKGDQPQHF
j_call: TRBJ2-5; d_call: TRBD2; clone_size: .; v_call: TRBV3-1; cdr3_nt: TGTGCCAGCAGCCAAGTAGCGGGGGGCCGAAAGACCCAGTACTTC; cdr3_aa: CASSQVAGGRKTQYF
j_call: TRBJ1-1; d_call: .; clone_size: many; v_call: TRBV7-9; cdr3_nt: TGTGCCAGCAGCCTAGGGGGAGAAGCTTTCTTT; cdr3_aa: CASSLGGEAFF
j_call: TRBJ2-2; d_call: .; clone_size: many; v_call: TRBV29-1; cdr3_nt: TGCAGCGTTGCTCTTAGCTTCGGGGAGCTGTTTTTT; cdr3_aa: CSVALSFGELFF
j_call: TRBJ2-7; d_call: TRBD1; clone_size: many; v_call: TRBV9; cdr3_nt: TGTGCCAGCAGCGTAGTCGACAGGGGCCCGGGGGAGCAGTACTTC; cdr3_aa: CASSVVDRGPGEQYF
j_call: TRBJ2-7; d_call: TRBD2; clone_size: .; v_call: TRBV24-1; cdr3_nt: TGTGCCACCAGGTCCCCCCTAGCGGGCCACTACAATGAGCAGTACTTC; cdr3_aa: CATRSPLAGHYNEQYF
j_call: TRBJ1-5; d_call: .; clone_size: many; v_call: TRBV10-2; cdr3_nt: TGCGCCAGCAGCGATCCTTTCCGGGGAAAGCCCCAGCATTTT; cdr3_aa: CASSDPFRGKPQHF
j_call: TRBJ2-5; d_call: .; clone_size: .; v_call: TRBV15; cdr3_nt: TGTGCCATGACGGACAGCCCCCAGGAGACCCAGTACTTC; cdr3_aa: CAMTDSPQETQYF
j_call: TRBJ2-2; d_call: TRBD2; clone_size: .; v_call: TRBV5-1; cdr3_nt: TGCGCCAGCAGCGTGGGACTAGCGGGAGGGGAGCTGTTTTTT; cdr3_aa: CASSVGLAGGELFF
j_call: TRBJ2-7; d_call: .; clone_size: few; v_call: TRBV12-3/TRBV12-4; cdr3_nt: TGTGCCAGCAGTCCCGGTAGCGGCAGCTCCTACGAGCAGTACTTC; cdr3_aa: CASSPGSGSSYEQYF
j_call: TRBJ1-1; d_call: .; clone_size: many; v_call: TRBV7-3; cdr3_nt: TGTGCCAGCAGCTTAAGGGCAGGGAGGAACACTGAAGCTTTCTTT; cdr3_aa: CASSLRAGRNTEAFF
j_call: TRBJ1-1; d_call: TRBD1; clone_size: few; v_call: TRBV9; cdr3_nt: TGTGCCAGCAGCGTAGGACAGGGTTCTGGGTCAGAGGCTTTCTTT; cdr3_aa: CASSVGQGSGSEAFF
j_call: TRBJ1-2; d_call: .; clone_size: .; v_call: TRBV20-1; cdr3_nt: TGCAGTGCGAGTACAGGGCCTAACTATGGCTACACCTTC; cdr3_aa: CSASTGPNYGYTF
j_call: TRBJ2-1; d_call: TRBD2; clone_size: .; v_call: TRBV6-1; cdr3_nt: TGTGCCAGCAGTGGCATAGCGGGGGGTCCGGGGGAGCAGTTCTTC; cdr3_aa: CASSGIAGGPGEQFF
j_call: TRBJ1-2; d_call: .; clone_size: .; v_call: TRBV6-2/TRBV6-3; cdr3_nt: TGTGCCAGCAACCGCGGTCCCTATGGCTACACCTTC; cdr3_aa: CASNRGPYGYTF
j_call: TRBJ2-7; d_call: .; clone_size: once; v_call: TRBV5-4; cdr3_nt: TGTGCCAGCAGCTATGGACAGTCCGAGCAGTACTTC; cdr3_aa: CASSYGQSEQYF
j_call: TRBJ2-6; d_call: .; clone_size: few; v_call: TRBV7-2; cdr3_nt: TGTGCCAGCAGCTTAAAATCTGGGGCCAACGTCCTGACTTTC; cdr3_aa: CASSLKSGANVLTF
j_call: TRBJ2-1; d_call: .; clone_size: .; v_call: TRBV29-1; cdr3_nt: TGCAGCGTTGCGAGGACAGATAATGAGCAGTTCTTC; cdr3_aa: CSVARTDNEQFF
j_call: TRBJ1-2; d_call: TRBD1; clone_size: .; v_call: TRBV6-1; cdr3_nt: TGTCAGACACAGGGGGCGGATGGCTACACCTTC; cdr3_aa: CQTQGADGYTF
j_call: TRBJ1-6; d_call: .; clone_size: many; v_call: TRBV7-2; cdr3_nt: TGTGCCAGCAGCCCACCGGGGATGGATTCACCCCTCCACTTT; cdr3_aa: CASSPPGMDSPLHF
j_call: TRBJ1-6; d_call: TRBD1; clone_size: many; v_call: TRBV11-2; cdr3_nt: TGTGCCAGCAGCTACCCCGGGACAGGGCATAATTCACCCCTCCACTTT; cdr3_aa: CASSYPGTGHNSPLHF
j_call: TRBJ2-1; d_call: .; clone_size: .; v_call: TRBV20-1; cdr3_nt: TGCAGTGCTAACGCCGGCAATGTAGAGTTCTTC; cdr3_aa: CSANAGNVEFF
j_call: TRBJ2-2; d_call: .; clone_size: many; v_call: TRBV19; cdr3_nt: TGTGCCAGTAGTCTTTCGAACACCGGGGAGCTGTTTTTT; cdr3_aa: CASSLSNTGELFF
j_call: TRBJ1-4; d_call: .; clone_size: few; v_call: TRBV25-1; cdr3_nt: TGTGCCAGCAGTGTGTACAGGGCAACTAATGAAAAACTGTTTTTT; cdr3_aa: CASSVYRATNEKLFF
j_call: TRBJ1-2; d_call: .; clone_size: few; v_call: TRBV28; cdr3_nt: TGTGCCAGCAGTAGATCTACAGGCCCTGGGGGCTACACCTTC; cdr3_aa: CASSRSTGPGGYTF
j_call: TRBJ1-3; d_call: TRBD1; clone_size: few; v_call: TRBV24-1; cdr3_nt: TGTGCCACCAGTGATTTCACAGGGGGCTCTGGAAACACCATATATTTT; cdr3_aa: CATSDFTGGSGNTIYF
j_call: TRBJ2-7; d_call: TRBD1; clone_size: many; v_call: TRBV14; cdr3_nt: TGTGCCAGCAGCCAAGCCCGGACAGGGATGGACTTAGTATACTTC; cdr3_aa: CASSQARTGMDLVYF
j_call: TRBJ1-1; d_call: TRBD1; clone_size: many; v_call: TRBV2; cdr3_nt: TGTGCCAGCATTGAACTCTGGACAGGGAACACTGAAGCTTTCTTT; cdr3_aa: CASIELWTGNTEAFF
j_call: TRBJ1-2; d_call: TRBD1; clone_size: many; v_call: TRBV7-6; cdr3_nt: TGTGCCAGCAGCTCGACAGGGACTGGCTACACCTTC; cdr3_aa: CASSSTGTGYTF
j_call: TRBJ1-1; d_call: .; clone_size: many; v_call: TRBV7-3; cdr3_nt: TGTGCCAGCAGCACCTATATGTTGGACAGTAACACTGAAGCTTTCTTT; cdr3_aa: CASSTYMLDSNTEAFF
j_call: TRBJ1-5; d_call: .; clone_size: many; v_call: TRBV19; cdr3_nt: TGTGCCAGTAGTATATCGGGGGGGGGTCAGCCCCAGCATTTT; cdr3_aa: CASSISGGGQPQHF
j_call: TRBJ1-2; d_call: TRBD1; clone_size: .; v_call: TRBV4-3; cdr3_nt: TGCGCCAGCAGCCAAGAGGACAGGAATAACTATGGCTACACCTTC; cdr3_aa: CASSQEDRNNYGYTF
j_call: TRBJ1-5; d_call: .; clone_size: many; v_call: TRBV5-1; cdr3_nt: TGCGCCAGCAGCTTGGGTGGCCAGGGCCATCAGCCCCAGCATTTT; cdr3_aa: CASSLGGQGHQPQHF
j_call: TRBJ2-7; d_call: .; clone_size: many; v_call: TRBV7-9; cdr3_nt: TGTGCCAGCAGCTTAGGGGGCTGGGGGAACTACGAGCAGTACTTC; cdr3_aa: CASSLGGWGNYEQYF
j_call: TRBJ2-7; d_call: .; clone_size: many; v_call: TRBV7-8; cdr3_nt: TGTGCCAGCAGCTCTACCGGCACAGAGCAGTACTTC; cdr3_aa: CASSSTGTEQYF
j_call: TRBJ2-3; d_call: TRBD1; clone_size: many; v_call: TRBV20-1; cdr3_nt: TGCAGTGCTAGGACAGGGGACACAGATACGCAGTATTTT; cdr3_aa: CSARTGDTDTQYF
j_call: TRBJ1-1; d_call: .; clone_size: few; v_call: TRBV30; cdr3_nt: TGTGCCTGGAGGACAGAACCTGAAGCTTTCTTT; cdr3_aa: CAWRTEPEAFF
j_call: TRBJ2-7; d_call: TRBD1; clone_size: .; v_call: TRBV19; cdr3_nt: TGTGCCAGCGGACAGGGGGCTAGCACAGATACGCAGTACTTC; cdr3_aa: CASGQGASTDTQYF
j_call: TRBJ1-1; d_call: TRBD1; clone_size: .; v_call: TRBV15; cdr3_nt: TGTGCCACCAGCAGGGAGGGGGCGCAAGGCACTGAAGCTTTCTTT; cdr3_aa: CATSREGAQGTEAFF
j_call: TRBJ2-5; d_call: TRBD2; clone_size: few; v_call: TRBV4-1; cdr3_nt: TGCGCCAGCAGCCCAATCCCCGGGACTAGCGACGAGACCCAGTACTTC; cdr3_aa: CASSPIPGTSDETQYF